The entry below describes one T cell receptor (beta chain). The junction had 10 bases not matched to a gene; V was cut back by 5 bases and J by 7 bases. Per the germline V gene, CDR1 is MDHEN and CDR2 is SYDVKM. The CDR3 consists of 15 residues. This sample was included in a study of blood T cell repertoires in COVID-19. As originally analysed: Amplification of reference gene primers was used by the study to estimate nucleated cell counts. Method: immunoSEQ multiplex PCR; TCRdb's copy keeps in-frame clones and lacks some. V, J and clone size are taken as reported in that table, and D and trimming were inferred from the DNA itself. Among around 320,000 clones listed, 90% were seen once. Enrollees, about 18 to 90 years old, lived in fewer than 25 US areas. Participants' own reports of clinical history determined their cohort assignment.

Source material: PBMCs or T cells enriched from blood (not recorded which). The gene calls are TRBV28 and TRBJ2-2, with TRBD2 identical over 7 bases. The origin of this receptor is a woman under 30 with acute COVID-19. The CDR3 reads CASSTPAGGIGELFF. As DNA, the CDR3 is TGTGCCAGCAGTACCCCCGCCGGGGGGATCGGGGAGCTGTTTTTT.